The rows below give T cell receptor beta chains drawn from one sample of a study of OX40 agonist ivuxolimab in advanced cancers. The data were produced by immunoSEQ multiplex PCR, yet TCRdb's version contains in-frame clones alone and is incomplete. This table has about 54,000 clones, about 91% appearing once. This specimen was CD4+ or CD8+ T cells sorted from blood, taken in a trial of the OX40 agonist ivuxolimab. The receptor set was obtained from an adult with an advanced solid tumor such as melanoma, head and neck, liver or kidney cancer. The CDR3 runs from the conserved cysteine through the conserved F or W. A D gene is named only where the DNA matches it firmly. Size is stated for part of the rows, as once, few or many counts, or as a class when the clone is expanded.

D gene	CDR3 length	V gene	J gene	clone size	CDR3 DNA	CDR3 protein
NA	14	TRBV7-7	TRBJ2-1	NA	TGTGCTAGCAGCTTAGAGGGGAGGAGGAATGAGCAGTTCTTC	CASSLEGRRNEQFF
TRBD2	16	TRBV27	TRBJ2-2	NA	TGTGCCAGCAAGACTGGAAGGGGAGCGGGGGCCGGGGAGCTGTTTTTT	CASKTGRGAGAGELFF
NA	14	TRBV29-1	TRBJ2-2	NA	TGCAGCGTTGAATTCGACAGGAACACCGGGGAGCTGTTTTTT	CSVEFDRNTGELFF
NA	13	TRBV4-3	TRBJ2-7	NA	TGCGCCAGCAGCCATTCAGGGTTCCACGAGCAGTACTTC	CASSHSGFHEQYF
TRBD2	15	TRBV7-8	TRBJ2-1	NA	TGTGCCAGCAGCTTGCTGACTAGCGGGGGGCCTGAGCAGTTCTTC	CASSLLTSGGPEQFF
NA	14	TRBV13	TRBJ1-4	NA	TGTGCCAGCAGCTTAAAACTGGGGAATGAAAAACTGTTTTTT	CASSLKLGNEKLFF
NA	13	TRBV5-1	TRBJ2-7	NA	TGCGCCAGCAGTATAGTGGATTCGGACGAGCAGTACTTC	CASSIVDSDEQYF
NA	15	TRBV11-2	TRBJ1-1	NA	TGTGCCAGCAGCTTCACGAGGGGCCGGAACACTGAAGCTTTCTTT	CASSFTRGRNTEAFF
NA	14	TRBV11-2	TRBJ1-2	NA	TGTGCCAGCAGCTTAGTGGTTACCGGGCATGGCTACACCTTC	CASSLVVTGHGYTF
NA	14	TRBV7-2	TRBJ1-5	NA	TGTGCCAGCAGCCCCTATGGGGCGGGTCAGCCCCAGCATTTT	CASSPYGAGQPQHF
NA	17	TRBV5-6	TRBJ1-2	NA	TGTGCCAGCAGCTTGGGATCCAGCTTTCTCCTCATATATGGCTACACCTTC	CASSLGSSFLLIYGYTF
NA	15	TRBV4-2	TRBJ1-1	NA	TGTGCCAGCAGGCAGGGACACGGGAAGGACACTGAAGCTTTCTTT	CASRQGHGKDTEAFF
NA	14	TRBV9	TRBJ1-2	NA	TGTGCCAGCAGCGTAGGTGCGGGTTCATATGGCTACACCTTC	CASSVGAGSYGYTF
NA	12	TRBV4-1	TRBJ1-2	NA	TGCGCCAGCAGCGATGGGAACTATGGCTACACCTTC	CASSDGNYGYTF
NA	12	TRBV29-1	TRBJ2-7	NA	TGCAGCGTTGAAGAAAACTCCTACGAGCAGTACTTC	CSVEENSYEQYF
NA	17	TRBV4-3	TRBJ1-1	NA	TGCGCCAGCAGCCAGACCTTCAGCGGGACACCGAACACTGAAGCTTTCTTT	CASSQTFSGTPNTEAFF
NA	15	TRBV7-9	TRBJ2-7	NA	TGTGCCAGCAGCTTAAAAGGCAGTCAAGCCTACGAGCAGTACTTC	CASSLKGSQAYEQYF
NA	15	TRBV4-3	TRBJ1-2	NA	TGCGCCAGCAGCCATGTGACAGCGTCTAAGGGCGGCTACACCTTC	CASSHVTASKGGYTF
TRBD1	13	TRBV11-1	TRBJ1-2	NA	TGTGCCAGCAGCTTCGGGACAGCATATGGCTACACCTTC	CASSFGTAYGYTF
TRBD1	14	TRBV7-3	TRBJ1-2	NA	TGTGCCAGCAGCTCCACAGGGGGCGCGGGAGGCTACACCTTC	CASSSTGGAGGYTF
NA	14	TRBV27	TRBJ2-7	NA	TGTGCCAGCAGTTTTTCGGGATTCTCTTACGAGCAGTACTTC	CASSFSGFSYEQYF
NA	16	TRBV7-9	TRBJ1-4	NA	TGTGCCAGCAGCTCTACTAGGACATCTCAAGGGGAAAAACTGTTTTTT	CASSSTRTSQGEKLFF
NA	13	TRBV14	TRBJ1-5	NA	TGTGCCAGCAGCCCGGGGGTTAATCAGCCCCAGCATTTT	CASSPGVNQPQHF
NA	14	TRBV16	TRBJ1-1	once	TGTGCCAGCAGCCAACCCCCGGGAAACCTTGAAGCTTTCTTT	CASSQPPGNLEAFF
NA	14	TRBV5-1	TRBJ2-5	NA	TGCGCCAGCAGCACGGACGGTCGAGAGGAGACCCAGTACTTC	CASSTDGREETQYF
NA	15	TRBV10-2	TRBJ1-1	NA	TGCGCCAGCAGTGAGTCGCCCGGCACTAAGGCTGAAGCTTTCTTT	CASSESPGTKAEAFF
TRBD1	17	TRBV27	TRBJ2-7	NA	TGTGCCAGCAGTTCCTTACTGGGACAGGGGGAAACCTACGAGCAGTACTTC	CASSSLLGQGETYEQYF
NA	15	TRBV13	TRBJ1-1	NA	TGTGCCAGCAGCTTAGAAGAGATCCGGAACACTGAAGCTTTCTTT	CASSLEEIRNTEAFF
NA	15	TRBV18	TRBJ2-1	NA	TGTGCCAGCTCACCGCACGGGGGCTCCTACAATGAGCAGTTCTTC	CASSPHGGSYNEQFF
NA	12	TRBV10-3	TRBJ1-5	NA	TGTGCCATCAGTGACAAGAATCAGCCCCAGCATTTT	CAISDKNQPQHF
NA	13	TRBV27	TRBJ1-1	NA	TGTGCCAGCAGTTATGGACCGGCGAGGGGGGCTTTCTTT	CASSYGPARGAFF
NA	17	TRBV19	TRBJ1-5	NA	TGTGCCAGTACCGTCTCGACAGGCCGGTATAGCAATCAGCCCCAGCATTTT	CASTVSTGRYSNQPQHF
NA	12	TRBV4-1	TRBJ2-1	once	TGCGCCAGCAGCCAAGAAATGACTGAGCAGTTCTTC	CASSQEMTEQFF
TRBD1	18	TRBV4-2	TRBJ1-1	NA	TGTGCCAGCAGCGCACGGTGGGACAGGGGAGCTCTTAGTACTGAAGCTTTCTTT	CASSARWDRGALSTEAFF
TRBD2	15	TRBV27	TRBJ2-1	once	TGTGCCAGCAGTTTACGGGGGGGCTCCTACAATGAGCAGTTCTTC	CASSLRGGSYNEQFF
NA	14	TRBV5-5	TRBJ1-1	NA	TGTGCCAGCAGCTTTGGAACGGGGAACACTGAAGCTTTCTTT	CASSFGTGNTEAFF
NA	16	TRBV7-8	TRBJ1-5	NA	TGTGCCAGCAGCTTAATGGGGGGCGTAGGCAATCAGCCCCAGCATTTT	CASSLMGGVGNQPQHF
TRBD1	11	TRBV6-6	TRBJ2-5	NA	TGTGCCAGTACAGGGGGAGAGACCCAGTACTTC	CASTGGETQYF
NA	14	TRBV5-5	TRBJ1-1	NA	TGTGCCAGCAGCGTAGACATCCTATACACTGAAGCTTTCTTT	CASSVDILYTEAFF
NA	14	TRBV27	TRBJ2-7	once	TGTGCCAGCAGGAGGAGGGGCGCACCCTACGAGCAGTACTTC	CASRRRGAPYEQYF
NA	15	TRBV7-9	TRBJ2-3	NA	TGTGCCAGCAGCAGTCAGTATGTCCCCGCAGATACGCAGTATTTT	CASSSQYVPADTQYF
NA	15	TRBV6-1	TRBJ1-2	NA	TGTGCCAGCAGTGAAGAAGACAGATCATGGTATGGCTACACCTTC	CASSEEDRSWYGYTF
NA	16	TRBV27	TRBJ2-1	NA	TGTGCCAGCAGTTTAAAGTGGGACTCCCCTTACAATGAGCAGTTCTTC	CASSLKWDSPYNEQFF
NA	15	TRBV2	TRBJ1-1	NA	TGTGCCAGCAGTGGTGTGTCGCGGTTGGGCACTGAAGCTTTCTTT	CASSGVSRLGTEAFF
NA	14	TRBV7-9	TRBJ2-7	NA	TGTGCCAGCAGCTTAGATCTTGGGGTAGGCGAGCAGTACTTC	CASSLDLGVGEQYF
TRBD2	16	TRBV7-9	TRBJ2-1	NA	TGTGCCAGCAGCCAGGGCGCTAGCGGCTCCTACAATGAGCAGTTCTTC	CASSQGASGSYNEQFF
TRBD1	13	TRBV27	TRBJ1-2	NA	TGTGCCAGCAGTTTCCTGGGGACAGATGGCTACACCTTC	CASSFLGTDGYTF
NA	13	TRBV19	TRBJ2-1	NA	TGTGCCAGTAGTATTGGGGGCAATCGTGAGCAGTTCTTC	CASSIGGNREQFF
NA	13	TRBV2	TRBJ1-2	NA	TGTGCCAGCAGCGACAATTCTAACTATGGCTACACCTTC	CASSDNSNYGYTF
NA	14	TRBV5-1	TRBJ1-1	NA	TGCGCCAGCAGCTTGGTGCCCCCGAACACTGAAGCTTTCTTT	CASSLVPPNTEAFF
TRBD2	15	TRBV6-1	TRBJ2-3	NA	TGTGCCAGCAGTGGGTTGGGGGGGTTAACAGATACGCAGTATTTT	CASSGLGGLTDTQYF
NA	13	TRBV28	TRBJ2-3	NA	TGTGCCAGCAGTTATCTCCCGGGAGATACGCAGTATTTT	CASSYLPGDTQYF
TRBD2	16	TRBV7-9	TRBJ2-7	NA	TGTGCCAGCAGCCCTCGGACTAGCGGGGTACCCTACGAGCAGTACTTC	CASSPRTSGVPYEQYF
NA	13	TRBV10-3	TRBJ2-7	NA	TGTGCCATCAGTCCCGGGACGAACTACGAGCAGTACTTC	CAISPGTNYEQYF